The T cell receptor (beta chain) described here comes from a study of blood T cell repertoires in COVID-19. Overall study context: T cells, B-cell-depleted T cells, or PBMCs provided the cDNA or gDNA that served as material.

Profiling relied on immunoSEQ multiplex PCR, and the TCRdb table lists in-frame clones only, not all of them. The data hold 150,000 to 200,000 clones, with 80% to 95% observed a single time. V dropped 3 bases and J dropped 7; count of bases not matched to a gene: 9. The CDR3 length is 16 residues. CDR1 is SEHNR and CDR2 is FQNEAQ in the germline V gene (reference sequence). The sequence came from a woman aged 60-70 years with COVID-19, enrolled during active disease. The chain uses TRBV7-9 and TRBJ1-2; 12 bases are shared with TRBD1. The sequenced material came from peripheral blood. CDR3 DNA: TGTGCCAGCAGCTTGCCCGGGACAGGGGGCTCGAGTGGCTACACCTTC. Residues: CASSLPGTGGSSGYTF.